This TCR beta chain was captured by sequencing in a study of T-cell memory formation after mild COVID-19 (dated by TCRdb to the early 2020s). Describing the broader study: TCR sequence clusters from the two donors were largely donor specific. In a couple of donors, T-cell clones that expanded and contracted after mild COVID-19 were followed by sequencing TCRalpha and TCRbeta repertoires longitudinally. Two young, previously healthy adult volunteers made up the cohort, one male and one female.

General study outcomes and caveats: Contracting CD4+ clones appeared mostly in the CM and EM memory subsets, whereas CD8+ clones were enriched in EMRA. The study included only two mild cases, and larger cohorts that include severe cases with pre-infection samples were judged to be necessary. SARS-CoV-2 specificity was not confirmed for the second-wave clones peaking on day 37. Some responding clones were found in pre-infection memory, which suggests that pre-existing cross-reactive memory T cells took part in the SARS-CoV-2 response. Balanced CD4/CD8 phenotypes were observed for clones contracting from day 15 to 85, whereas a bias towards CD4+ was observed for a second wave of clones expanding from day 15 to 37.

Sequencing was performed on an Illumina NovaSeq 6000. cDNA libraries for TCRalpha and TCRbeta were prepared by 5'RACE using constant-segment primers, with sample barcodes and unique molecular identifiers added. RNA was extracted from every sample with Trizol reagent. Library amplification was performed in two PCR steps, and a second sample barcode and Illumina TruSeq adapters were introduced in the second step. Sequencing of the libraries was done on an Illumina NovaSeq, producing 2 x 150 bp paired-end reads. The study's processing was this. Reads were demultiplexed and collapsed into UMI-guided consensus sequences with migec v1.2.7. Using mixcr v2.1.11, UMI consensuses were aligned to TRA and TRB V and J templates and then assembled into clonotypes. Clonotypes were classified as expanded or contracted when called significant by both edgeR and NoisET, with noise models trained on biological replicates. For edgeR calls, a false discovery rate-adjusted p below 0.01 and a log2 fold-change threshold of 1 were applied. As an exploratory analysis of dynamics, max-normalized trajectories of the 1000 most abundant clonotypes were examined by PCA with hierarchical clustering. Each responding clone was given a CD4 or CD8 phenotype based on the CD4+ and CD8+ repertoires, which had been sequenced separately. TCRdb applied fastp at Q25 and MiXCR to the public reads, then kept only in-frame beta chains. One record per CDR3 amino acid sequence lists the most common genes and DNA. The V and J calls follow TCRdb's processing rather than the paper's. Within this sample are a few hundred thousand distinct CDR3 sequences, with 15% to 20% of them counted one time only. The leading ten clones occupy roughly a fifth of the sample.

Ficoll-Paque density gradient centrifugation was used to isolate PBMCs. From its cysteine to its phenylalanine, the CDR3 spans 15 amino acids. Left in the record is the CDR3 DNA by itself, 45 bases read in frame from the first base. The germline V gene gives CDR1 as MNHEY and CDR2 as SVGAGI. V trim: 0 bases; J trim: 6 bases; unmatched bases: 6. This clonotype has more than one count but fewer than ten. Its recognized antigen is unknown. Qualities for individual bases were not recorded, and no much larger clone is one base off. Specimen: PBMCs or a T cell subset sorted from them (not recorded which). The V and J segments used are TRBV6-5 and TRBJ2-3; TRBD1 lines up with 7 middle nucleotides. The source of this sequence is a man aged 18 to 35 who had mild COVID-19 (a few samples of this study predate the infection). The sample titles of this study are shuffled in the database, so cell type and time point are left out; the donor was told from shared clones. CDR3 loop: CASSYSKGARDTQYF. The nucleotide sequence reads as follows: TGTGCCAGCAGTTACTCGAAGGGGGCACGGGATACGCAGTATTTT.